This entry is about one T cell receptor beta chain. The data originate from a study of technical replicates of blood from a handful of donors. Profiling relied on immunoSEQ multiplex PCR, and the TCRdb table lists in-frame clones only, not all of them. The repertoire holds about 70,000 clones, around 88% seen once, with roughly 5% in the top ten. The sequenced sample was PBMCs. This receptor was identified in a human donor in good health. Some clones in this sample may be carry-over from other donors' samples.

Here the CDR3 reads CASPRQLYGYTF. CDR3 nucleotide sequence: TGTGCCTCCCCTCGACAGCTCTATGGCTACACCTTC. The chain combines TRBV30 with TRBJ1-2; a possible D gene is TRBD1 (5 bases). The V gene's germline CDR1 is GTSNPN and CDR2 SVGIG (reference sequence). V lost 7 bases and J 4 bases, leaving 13 bases between the germline ends. This CDR3 is built from 12 residues.